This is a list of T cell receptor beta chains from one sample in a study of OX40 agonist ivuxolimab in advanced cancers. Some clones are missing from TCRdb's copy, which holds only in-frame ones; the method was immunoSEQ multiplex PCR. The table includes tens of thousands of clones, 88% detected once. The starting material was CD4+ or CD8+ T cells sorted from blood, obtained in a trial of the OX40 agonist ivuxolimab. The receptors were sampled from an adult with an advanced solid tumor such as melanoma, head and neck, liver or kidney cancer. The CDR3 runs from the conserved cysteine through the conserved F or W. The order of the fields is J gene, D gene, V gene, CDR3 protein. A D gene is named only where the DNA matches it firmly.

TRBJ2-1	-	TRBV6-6	CASSFGYSYNEQFF
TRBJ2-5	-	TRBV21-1	CARIRTSGRQETQYF
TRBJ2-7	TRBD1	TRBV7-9	CASSPGQGPSYEQYF
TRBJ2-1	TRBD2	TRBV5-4	CASSLVTSVIGNEQFF
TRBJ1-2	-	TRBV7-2	CASSTYQGDYGYTF
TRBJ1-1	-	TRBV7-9	CASSLGGAPEAFF
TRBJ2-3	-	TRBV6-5	CASSGGLAQYF
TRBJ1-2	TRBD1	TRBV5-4	CASSAPGQAVYGYTF
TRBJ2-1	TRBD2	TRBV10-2	CASSEASGRAEQFF
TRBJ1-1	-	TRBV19	CASSIGVNTEAFF
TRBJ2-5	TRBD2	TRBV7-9	CASSLVSGGETQYF
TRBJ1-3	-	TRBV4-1	CASSQVQFSGNTIYF
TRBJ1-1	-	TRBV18	CASSPPSSPTEAFF
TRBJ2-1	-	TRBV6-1	CASSEMDSLNEQFF
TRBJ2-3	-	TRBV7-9	CASRDRGGASTDTQYF
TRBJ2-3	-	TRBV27	CASRADTQYF
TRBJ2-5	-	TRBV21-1	CASSKKGGVLLQETQYF
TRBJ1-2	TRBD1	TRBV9	CASSGTGNGYTF
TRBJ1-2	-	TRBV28	CASRQTGDYGYTF
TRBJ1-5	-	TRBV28	CASSLRGQPQHF
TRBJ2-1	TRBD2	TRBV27	CASSNQAGGPFFNEQFF
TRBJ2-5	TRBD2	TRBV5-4	CASSLDRGLAGATQETQYF
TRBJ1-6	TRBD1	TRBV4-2	CASSQPQGARNSPLHF
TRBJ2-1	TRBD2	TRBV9	CASSVTGGGEQFF
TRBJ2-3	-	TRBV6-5	CASSYSGGDTDTQYF
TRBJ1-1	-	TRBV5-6	CASSFSNGPKFFF
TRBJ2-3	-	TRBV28	CASSSDPSQGTQYF
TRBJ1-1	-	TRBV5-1	CASSAPGGTEAFF
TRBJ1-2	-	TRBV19	CASSISLTGYGYTF
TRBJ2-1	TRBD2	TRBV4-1	CASSQLAGGGYEQFF
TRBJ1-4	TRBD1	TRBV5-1	CASSFGQGEEKLFF
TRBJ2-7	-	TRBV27	CASRSGYDHEQYF
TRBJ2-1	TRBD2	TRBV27	CASSLLLAGGPYNEQFF
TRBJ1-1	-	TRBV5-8	CASSFVIGTAFF
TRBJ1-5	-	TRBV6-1	CASSDSVDSNQPQHF
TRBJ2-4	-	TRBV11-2	CASSLGHIQYF
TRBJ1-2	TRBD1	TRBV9	CASSLRQGGEYGYTF
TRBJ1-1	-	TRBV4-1	CASSQEGGVNTEAFF
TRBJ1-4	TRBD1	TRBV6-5	CATGTATNEKLFF
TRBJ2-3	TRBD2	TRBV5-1	CASSLAFSGGSTDTQYF
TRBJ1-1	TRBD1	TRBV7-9	CASSLEGPKTGDAFF
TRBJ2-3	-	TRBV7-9	CASSPTGSLGDTQYF
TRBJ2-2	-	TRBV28	CASSFPITGASYGELFF
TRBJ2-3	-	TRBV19	CASSMGVDTQYF
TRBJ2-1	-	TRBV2	CASRDNEQFF
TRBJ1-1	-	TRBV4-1	CASSSLGTEAFF
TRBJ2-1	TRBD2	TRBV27	CASSSSGVYNEQFF
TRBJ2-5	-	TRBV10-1	CASRGTGQGTQYF
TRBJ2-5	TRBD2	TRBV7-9	CASSLVRTRGVETQYF
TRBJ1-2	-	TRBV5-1	CASSLAPGVDGYTF
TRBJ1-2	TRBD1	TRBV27	CASSPQGTGLYGYTF
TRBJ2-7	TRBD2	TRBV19	CASSPAGGGDYEQYF
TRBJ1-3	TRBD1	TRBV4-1	CASSQRTGENTIYF